The 21 T cell receptor beta chains below come from one sample, sequenced in a study of T cell responses to AZD1222 COVID-19 vaccine. This table comes from immunoSEQ multiplex PCR, and its TCRdb copy is limited to in-frame clones, with some not included. The table shows under 35,000 clones, with 80% to 90% occurring only once. Source: peripheral blood, taken on day 0 of AZD1222 vaccination. Source of these receptors: an adult in good health.

This clone has just one count. This chain joins TRBV14 and TRBJ2-6; a weak D match, TRBD2 (6 bases). CDR3 length: 17 amino acids. Germline V gene data show CDR1 as SGHDN and CDR2 as FVKESK. The V end lost 4 bases, the J end lost 1 base, and 14 bases lay between the germline ends. In DNA form, the CDR3 reads TGTGCCAGCAGCCCTCAAATGGGGACTTCTGGGGCCAACGTCCTGACTTTC. This translates into CASSPQMGTSGANVLTF.

This chain connects TRBV6-5 to TRBJ1-4; 7 positions agree with TRBD1. The CDR3 is 15 amino acids. Germline V lookup: CDR1 MNHEY, CDR2 SVGAGI. J lost 8 bases, V lost 5 bases, and 11 bases had no gene match. The CDR3 region is CASSTIQGKKEKLFF. The DNA for the CDR3 is TGTGCCAGCAGTACGATACAGGGGAAAAAGGAAAAACTGTTTTTT.

The chain links TRBV7-9 to TRBJ1-4; D is possibly TRBD1 (5 bases). V gave up 3 bases and J gave up 8 bases, with 13 bases separating them. Looked up from germline, CDR1 is SEHNR and CDR2 is FQNEAQ (reference sequence). This CDR3 is built from 14 residues. As DNA, the CDR3 is TGTGCCAGCAGCTTCGGTTGGGGCGGGGAAAAACTGTTTTTT. Translation: CASSFGWGGEKLFF.

In this sample, this clone turned up a few times. The chain uses TRBV5-1 and TRBJ1-3; perhaps TRBD1 as D (6 bases). V lost 4 bases and J 3 bases, leaving 11 bases between the germline ends. The CDR3 contains 14 residues. CDR1 is SGHRS, CDR2 YFSETQ, per germline. CDR3 sequence reads: CASSPRTDGNTIYF. The CDR3 bases are TGCGCCAGCAGCCCGAGGACAGATGGAAACACCATATATTTT.

This chain joins TRBV6-5 and TRBJ2-1, with TRBD1 identical over 7 bases. The germline V gene encodes CDR1 MNHEY and CDR2 SVGAGI. CDR3 length: 15 residues. The junction had 11 bases not matched to a gene; V was cut back by 6 bases and J by 6 bases. CDR3 in amino acids: CASSRGTQFVNEQFF. CDR3 DNA: TGTGCCAGCAGCAGGGGGACCCAATTCGTCAATGAGCAGTTCTTC.

The rearrangement links TRBV19 to TRBJ2-6; D unresolved. The CDR3 length is 16 residues. Trimming cost V 2 bases and J 1 base, with 9 bases left between them. The germline gives CDR1 LNHDA, CDR2 SQIVND (reference sequence). As DNA, the CDR3 is TGTGCCAGTAGTATAACCGCAGAGTCTGGGGCCAACGTCCTGACTTTC. Protein sequence: CASSITAESGANVLTF. The full variable domain, its missing parts supplied by reference TRBV19 and TRBJ2-6, is DGGITQSPKYLFRKEGQNVTLSCEQNLNHDAMYWYRQDPGQGLRLIYYSQIVNDFQKGDIAEGYSVSREKKESFPLTVTSAQKNPTAFYLCASSITAESGANVLTFGAGSRLTVL.

The chain employs TRBV11-2 and TRBJ1-1, with a tentative D call TRBD1 (6 bases). V lost 3 bases and J 3 bases, leaving 11 bases between the germline ends. This CDR3 is built from 14 residues. Germline CDR1 and CDR2: SGHAT and FQNNGV. The CDR3 sequence is CASSFRGGDTEAFF. The CDR3 nucleotides read TGTGCCAGCAGCTTCAGGGGCGGGGACACTGAAGCTTTCTTT.

The gene calls are TRBV30 and TRBJ1-6; 7 positions agree with TRBD1. The CDR3 runs to 13 residues. Germline V gene lookup returns CDR1 GTSNPN and CDR2 SVGIG (reference sequence). J gave up 9 bases and V 1 base, and 3 bases lay outside the gene matches. The CDR3 sequence: CAWSGDSRSPLHF. CDR3 in DNA: TGTGCCTGGAGTGGGGACAGTCGTTCACCCCTCCACTTT.

The J gene is TRBJ1-6, the V gene TRBV5-1; no definite D call. V was pared by 2 bases and J by 10 bases, with 7 bases between. Germline-derived CDR1 and CDR2 are SGHRS and YFSETQ. The CDR3 runs 12 residues. The CDR3 DNA sequence: TGCGCCAGCAGCTTAGACGGCTCACCCCTCCACTTT. It specifies CASSLDGSPLHF.

The chain combines TRBV28 with TRBJ1-2; D may be TRBD1 (5 bases). Trimming stripped 6 bases from V and 3 bases from J, with 14 bases between. Germline V gene data show CDR1 as MDHEN and CDR2 as SYDVKM. The CDR3 runs 14 residues. CDR3 in DNA: TGTGCCAGCAGCCTGGGCAGGGTCCACTATGGCTACACCTTC. The encoded protein is CASSLGRVHYGYTF.

A few counts support this clone. The DNA of the CDR3 is TGTGCCAGCAGCTTTACCCATGAGTTGCACAATGAGCAGTTCTTC. This codes for CASSFTHELHNEQFF. The chain carries TRBV7-2 and TRBJ2-1; D gene ambiguous. With 3 bases removed from V and 5 bases from J, the gap between germline ends came to 14 bases. The germline CDR1 and CDR2 sequences are SGHTA and FQGNSA. The CDR3 length is 15 residues.

The V call is TRBV3-1 (or the pseudogene TRBV3-2), the J call TRBJ1-5, with TRBD1 as a possible D gene (5 bases). V shed 6 bases and J shed 4 bases, with 10 bases lying between them. This CDR3 has 13 amino acids. Germline CDR1 reads LGHDT; CDR2 reads YNNKEL (reference sequence). The CDR3 nucleotides read TGTGCCAGCAGTCGGGACCTTAATCAGCCCCAGCATTTT. Protein: CASSRDLNQPQHF.

This clone was detected only once. The CDR3 region is CASSQRPGQGNSPLHF. In DNA, the CDR3 is TGCGCCAGCAGCCAGAGACCGGGACAGGGTAATTCACCCCTCCACTTT. The chain carries TRBV4-1 and TRBJ1-6; TRBD1 aligns across 9 bases. J gave up 6 bases and V 3 bases, and 6 bases lay outside the gene matches. This CDR3 is built from 16 residues. Germline-derived CDR1 and CDR2 are MGHRA and YSYEKL.

J is TRBJ1-3 and V is TRBV6-5, with TRBD1 matching over 7 bases. The junction had 6 bases not matched to a gene; V was cut back by 7 bases and J by 0 bases. The germline gives CDR1 MNHEY, CDR2 SVGAGI. The CDR3 is 15 residues long. The CDR3 protein is CASNKGADSGNTIYF. The CDR3 DNA reads as TGTGCCAGCAACAAGGGGGCCGACTCTGGAAACACCATATATTTT.

The chain is built from TRBV7-9 and TRBJ1-4; the match to TRBD1 covers 7 bases. Germline V gene sequence: CDR1 SEHNR, CDR2 FQNEAQ (reference sequence). CDR3 length equals 15 residues. Trimming removed 0 bases from V and 7 bases from J; junction bases left unmatched: 5. DNA of the CDR3: TGTGCCAGCAGCTTAGCCCGACAGGGCGGTGAAAAACTGTTTTTT. It translates to CASSLARQGGEKLFF. Complete variable domain (other parts from reference TRBV7-9 and TRBJ1-4): DTGVSQNPRHKITKRGQNVTFRCDPISEHNRLYWYRQTLGQGPEFLTYFQNEAQLEKSRLLSDRFSAERPKGSFSTLEIQRTEQGDSAMYLCASSLARQGGEKLFFGSGTQLSVL.

This chain uses TRBV9 with TRBJ1-1; D ambiguous. This CDR3 has 12 amino acids. Looked up from germline, CDR1 is SGDLS and CDR2 is YYNGEE. The V end lost 3 bases, the J end lost 11 bases, and 14 bases lay between the germline ends. CDR3 nucleotide sequence: TGTGCCAGCAGCGGGTCCCCCCCAATCGCTTTCTTT. It specifies CASSGSPPIAFF.

V gene TRBV14 combines with J gene TRBJ1-2; weak D call: TRBD1 (6 bases). The V gene lost 5 bases and the J gene lost 8 bases, with 15 bases spanning the gap. CDR3 length: 13 amino acids. Germline V gene sequence: CDR1 SGHDN, CDR2 FVKESK. In DNA form, the CDR3 reads TGTGCCAGCAGCTACCGGACAGTCCTAGGCTACACCTTC. Translating it yields CASSYRTVLGYTF.

J is TRBJ2-1 and V is TRBV9; D may be TRBD2 (7 bases). This CDR3 comprises 17 residues. Germline V gives CDR1 SGDLS, CDR2 YYNGEE. The V end was cut by 0 bases, the J end by 6 bases, with 19 bases between. CDR3 bases: TGTGCCAGCAGCGTAGGGGTAGGAGGGGGGGCTGGCAATGAGCAGTTCTTC. It specifies CASSVGVGGGAGNEQFF.

The chain combines TRBV12-3 or TRBV12-4 with TRBJ2-5; D is perhaps TRBD1 or TRBD2 (5 bases each). The CDR3 length is 13 residues. V was pared by 3 bases and J by 4 bases, with 9 bases between. As DNA, the CDR3 is TGTGCCAGCAGTTTGGGGGATCCAGAGACCCAGTACTTC. Residues: CASSLGDPETQYF.

V and J are TRBV7-8 and TRBJ2-2; 11 nucleotides align to TRBD1. The CDR3 runs 15 residues. Germline values: CDR1 SGHVS, CDR2 FQNEAQ. Trimming cost V 3 bases and J 6 bases; bases outside gene matches: 3. The CDR3 reads CASSFRTGGSGELFF. DNA of the CDR3: TGTGCCAGCAGCTTCCGGACAGGGGGCTCCGGGGAGCTGTTTTTT.

The chain links TRBV28 to TRBJ1-2; D is undetermined. Germline V gene lookup returns CDR1 MDHEN and CDR2 SYDVKM. Trimming left V 3 bases short and J 1 base short, with 6 bases between. CDR3 size: 13 residues. The CDR3 region is CASSFKNNYGYTF. In DNA, the CDR3 is TGTGCCAGCAGTTTCAAGAATAACTATGGCTACACCTTC.